The next 13 T cell receptor beta chains were all read from a single sample in a study of CD8 T cells in Susac syndrome. The RNA input was roughly 0.45 to 1 ug, and it was reverse transcribed with random hexamers. A single record per CDR3 protein comes from TCRdb applying MiXCR to the immunoSEQ multiplex PCR reads. The sample yields 180,000 or so distinct CDR3 sequences, about 95% seen once. Sequenced input: CD4+ T cells from PBMCs. These receptors were taken from a human donor in good health.

This clonotype was detected only once. The junction shows a germline mismatch at one end, possibly a read error. The chain recombines TRBV6-5 with TRBJ2-7, with TRBD2 as a possible D gene (6 bases). This CDR3 has 14 residues. CDR1 is MNHEY and CDR2 is SVGAGI in the germline V gene. The CDR3: CATATGSGSSEQYF. The CDR3 DNA is TGTGCCACTGCAACCGGGAGTGGGTCCTCCGAGCAGTACTTC.

This chain connects TRBV14 to TRBJ2-2; 8 nucleotides agree with TRBD2. Per germline, CDR1 SGHDN and CDR2 FVKESK. This CDR3 spans 16 amino acids. Unmatched junction bases numbered 11, after V lost 5 bases and J lost 6 bases. The CDR3 coding sequence is TGTGCCAGCAGCATCCGACTAGCGCTTGAATCCGGGGAGCTGTTTTTT. Protein sequence: CASSIRLALESGELFF.

The genes are TRBV29-1 and TRBJ1-3; no definite D call. The CDR3 has 14 amino acids. CDR1 and CDR2 from the germline V gene are SQVTM and ANQGSEA. V was cut by 1 base and J by 1 base, with 8 bases left in between. This CDR3 is CSVEVFGSGNTIYF. The CDR3 region has the DNA TGCAGCGTTGAAGTGTTCGGATCTGGAAACACCATATATTTT.

The CDR3 region is CSAGTSGRAETQYF. CDR3 DNA sequence: TGCAGTGCTGGGACTAGCGGGAGAGCAGAGACCCAGTACTTC. The J gene is TRBJ2-5, the V gene TRBV20-1; TRBD2 agrees at 14 bases. CDR1 is DFQATT, CDR2 SNEGSKA, per germline (reference sequence). The V gene end was trimmed by 5 bases and the J gene end by 4 bases; junction bases not matched to a gene: 3. The CDR3 spans 14 residues.

V usage is TRBV29-1 and J usage is TRBJ1-1; D is perhaps TRBD1 (6 bases). V was pared by 4 bases and J by 0 bases, with 9 bases between. Looked up from germline, CDR1 is SQVTM and CDR2 is ANQGSEA. This CDR3 is built from 13 residues. The chain's CDR3 is CSVVRGMNTEAFF. DNA for the CDR3: TGCAGCGTTGTTAGGGGGATGAACACTGAAGCTTTCTTT.

The chain carries TRBV15 and TRBJ2-5; TRBD1 aligns across 12 bases. The V gene's germline CDR1 is LNHNV and CDR2 YYDKDF (reference sequence). The ends lost 3 bases at V and 9 bases at J; junction bases unmatched: 11. The CDR3 sequence is 16 residues long. The CDR3 DNA reads as TGTGCCACCAGCAGCTCCGGGACAGGGGGCGTTTCGGCCCAGTACTTC. Amino acids: CATSSSGTGGVSAQYF.

V gene TRBV6-2 or TRBV6-3 combines with J gene TRBJ2-7; possible D gene TRBD1, 5 bases. The CDR3 runs to 12 residues. Trimming stripped 6 bases from V and 4 bases from J, with 10 bases between. From germline, CDR1 is MNHEY and CDR2 SVGEGT. CDR3 DNA: TGTGCCAGCAGAATTACAGGATACGAGCAGTACTTC. Its protein product is CASRITGYEQYF.

This chain links TRBV20-1 with TRBJ2-4; a possible D gene is TRBD1 (6 bases). This CDR3 region has 11 residues. Germline CDR1 and CDR2: DFQATT and SNEGSKA (reference sequence). Trimming cost V 6 bases and J 12 bases, with 15 bases left between them. The CDR3 is CSAEDRRNQYF. The CDR3 DNA reads TGCAGTGCAGAAGACAGGAGGAATCAGTACTTC.

This sequence joins TRBV4-3 and TRBJ2-3; no clear D. CDR3 size: 15 residues. V was pared by 0 bases and J by 0 bases, with 7 bases between. Germline V gene lookup returns CDR1 LGHNA and CDR2 YSLEER. CDR3: CASSQDPSSTDTQYF. CDR3 sequence (DNA): TGCGCCAGCAGCCAAGATCCGAGTAGCACAGATACGCAGTATTTT.

V usage is TRBV12-3 or TRBV12-4 and J usage is TRBJ2-2; D unresolved. The V gene lost 4 bases and the J gene lost 3 bases, with 12 bases spanning the gap. The CDR3 has 15 amino acids. Written as DNA, the CDR3 is TGTGCCAGCAGTTGGCGGCAGGAATACACCGGGGAGCTGTTTTTT. This encodes CASSWRQEYTGELFF.

The chain recombines TRBV20-1 with TRBJ2-1, with 10 positions matching TRBD2. J lost 9 bases, V lost 0 bases, and 8 bases had no gene match. The CDR3 runs 15 residues. Per germline, CDR1 DFQATT and CDR2 SNEGSKA (reference sequence). The CDR3 nucleotides are TGCAGTGCTAGAGATATGCTAGCGGGAGCCGCTGAGCAGTTCTTC. This translates into CSARDMLAGAAEQFF.

This rearrangement joins TRBV24-1 to TRBJ1-2; D unclear. This CDR3 spans 12 amino acids. Germline V lookup: CDR1 KGHDR, CDR2 SFDVKD. V was pared by 5 bases and J by 10 bases, with 13 bases between. Here the CDR3 DNA reads TGTGCCACCAGTGTCTCCGGGGTGTCCTACACCTTC. Translation: CATSVSGVSYTF.

This CDR3 is CAWSVFGQGESDQPQHF. For the CDR3, the DNA is TGTGCCTGGAGTGTATTCGGACAGGGGGAATCAGATCAGCCCCAGCATTTT. The chain is built from TRBV30 and TRBJ1-5, with TRBD1 identical over 10 bases. Per germline, CDR1 GTSNPN and CDR2 SVGIG (reference sequence). Trimming cost V 0 bases and J 5 bases; bases outside gene matches: 10. The CDR3 is 17 amino acids.